These T cell receptor beta chains were read from a single sample in a study of shared clonotypes between healthy human individuals. Sequenced by immunoSEQ multiplex PCR; TCRdb stores in-frame clones only, minus some. The table lists roughly 1,500,000 clones, about 98% of them singletons, with roughly 0.42% in the top ten. What was sequenced was naive CD4+ T cells sorted from blood. The origin of the receptors is a man in his thirties or forties in good health. Each CDR3 is given with its conserved first and last residue. The D gene is left open where the match is weak.

d_call v_call cdr3_aa
NA TRBV27 CASSLETSTDTQYF
NA TRBV2 CASSPDHYGYTF
NA TRBV19 CASSIVGGWNQPQHF
NA TRBV25-1 CASSADFYEQYF
TRBD2 TRBV9 CASSALAGASNEQFF
NA TRBV7-9 CASSLGPDRNQETQYF
NA TRBV29-1 CSVVFNHYEQYF
TRBD1 TRBV18 CASSPGTGDYQPQHF
TRBD1 TRBV28 CASSLLGGINQPQHF
TRBD2 TRBV11-3 CASSTFSGRSSYNEQFF
NA TRBV6-1 CASISRGRFEQYF
NA TRBV11-2 CASSSNGAGVMVQYF
NA TRBV10-3 CAISPGPTDTQYF
NA TRBV2 CASTLGVEETQYF
TRBD1 TRBV5-1 CASSRDRAENTGELFF
TRBD1 TRBV10-2 CASSDHRQGMTYEQYF
TRBD2 TRBV19 CASTVGGLAGSWEQFF
NA TRBV27 CASSLSIRDRRQFF
NA TRBV15 CATALGGTRNTGELFF
TRBD1 TRBV5-6 CASSEFRGTGAQPQHF
TRBD2 TRBV25-1 CASSGKTSDHYNEQFF
NA TRBV18 CASSALDTDTQYF
TRBD1 TRBV2 CASSEVRTGQETQYF
NA TRBV29-1 CSVDRGNNYEQFF
TRBD2 TRBV7-9 CASSLASGSGELFF
TRBD2 TRBV11-2 CASSSSVGTRVHNEQFF
TRBD2 TRBV9 CASSATSGDFYEQYF
TRBD1 TRBV28 CASSGPRGLPYNEQFF
NA TRBV19 CASSGRQTNTGELFF
TRBD2 TRBV7-6 CASSLALAGGFEQFF
TRBD2 TRBV7-2 CASTPRLATHTQYF
TRBD2 TRBV9 CASSPTSGIYNEQFF